The clone carrying this TCR beta chain has only one observation. The sample is drawn from a study of CD8 T cells in Susac syndrome. CD8+ and CD4+ T cells from blood underwent TCR beta sequencing, which was carried out in a high-throughput format. TEMRA cells were FACS-enriched, and CD8+ and CD4+ T cells were isolated negatively. V gave up 0 bases and J gave up 3 bases, with 8 bases separating them. The CDR3 covers 14 residues. The germline V gene has CDR1 LGHDT and CDR2 YNNKEL (reference sequence). The RNA input was roughly 0.45 to 1 ug, and it was reverse transcribed with random hexamers. Each CDR3 protein gets one entry after TCRdb re-called the immunoSEQ multiplex PCR reads with MiXCR. This sample has 80,000 to 90,000 distinct CDR3 sequences; approximately 92% occur once, and the top ten carry around 0.32%.

The chain combines TRBV3-1 with TRBJ2-5; no clear D gene. The origin of this receptor is a human donor in good health. The specimen sequenced was CD8+ T cells from PBMCs. The DNA for the CDR3 is TGTGCCAGCAGCCAAGATGCGGCGGAAGAGACCCAGTACTTC. As protein: CASSQDAAEETQYF.